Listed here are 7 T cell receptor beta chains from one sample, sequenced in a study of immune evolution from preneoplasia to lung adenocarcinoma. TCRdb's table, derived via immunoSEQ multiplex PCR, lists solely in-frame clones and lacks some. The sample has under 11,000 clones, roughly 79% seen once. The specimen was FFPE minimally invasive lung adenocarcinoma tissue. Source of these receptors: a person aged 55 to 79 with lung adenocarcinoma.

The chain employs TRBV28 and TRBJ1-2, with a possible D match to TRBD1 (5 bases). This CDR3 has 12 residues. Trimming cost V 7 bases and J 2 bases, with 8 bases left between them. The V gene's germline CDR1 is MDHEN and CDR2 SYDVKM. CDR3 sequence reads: CASTRQNYGYTF. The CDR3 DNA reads TGTGCCAGCACCCGACAGAACTATGGCTACACCTTC.

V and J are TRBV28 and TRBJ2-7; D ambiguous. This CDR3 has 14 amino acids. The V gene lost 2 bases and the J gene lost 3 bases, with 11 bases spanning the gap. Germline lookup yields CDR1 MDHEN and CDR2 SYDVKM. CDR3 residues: CASSLQFIIYEQYF. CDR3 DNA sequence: TGTGCCAGCAGTTTACAGTTCATTATCTACGAGCAGTACTTC.

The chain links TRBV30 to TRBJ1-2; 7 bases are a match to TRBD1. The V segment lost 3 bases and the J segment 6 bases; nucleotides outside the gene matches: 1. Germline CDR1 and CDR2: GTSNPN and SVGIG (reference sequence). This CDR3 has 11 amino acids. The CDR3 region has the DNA TGTGCCTGGAGAACAGGGGATGGCTACACCTTC. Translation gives CAWRTGDGYTF.

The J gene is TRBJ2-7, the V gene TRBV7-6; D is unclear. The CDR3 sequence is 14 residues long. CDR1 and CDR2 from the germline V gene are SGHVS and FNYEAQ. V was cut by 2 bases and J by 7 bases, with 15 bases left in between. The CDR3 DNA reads TGTGCCAGCAGCTTAAGCAACAGTGTGCGTGAGCAGTACTTC. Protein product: CASSLSNSVREQYF.

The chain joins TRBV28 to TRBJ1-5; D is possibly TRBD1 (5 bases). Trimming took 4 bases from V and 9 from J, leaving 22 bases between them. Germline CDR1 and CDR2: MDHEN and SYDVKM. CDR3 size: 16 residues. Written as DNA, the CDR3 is TGTGCCAGCAGTTCCCCTCTTCGGGGAGGGGATGCGCCCCAGCATTTT. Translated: CASSSPLRGGDAPQHF.

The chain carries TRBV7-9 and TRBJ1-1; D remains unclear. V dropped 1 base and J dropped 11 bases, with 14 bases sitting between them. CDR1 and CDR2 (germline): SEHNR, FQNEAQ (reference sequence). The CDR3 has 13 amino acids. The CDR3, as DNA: TGTGCCAGCAGCTTAGAGGTCAAGAAGGGCGCTTTCTTT. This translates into CASSLEVKKGAFF. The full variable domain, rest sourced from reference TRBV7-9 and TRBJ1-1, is DTGVSQNPRHKITKRGQNVTFRCDPISEHNRLYWYRQTLGQGPEFLTYFQNEAQLEKSRLLSDRFSAERPKGSFSTLEIQRTEQGDSAMYLCASSLEVKKGAFFGQGTRLTVV.

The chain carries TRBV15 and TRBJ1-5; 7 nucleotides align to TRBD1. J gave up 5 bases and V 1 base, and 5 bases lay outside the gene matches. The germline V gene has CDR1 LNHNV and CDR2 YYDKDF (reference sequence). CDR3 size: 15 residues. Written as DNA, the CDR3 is TGTGCCACCAGCAGAGCGGGGGACAGTGATCAGCCCCAGCATTTT. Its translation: CATSRAGDSDQPQHF.